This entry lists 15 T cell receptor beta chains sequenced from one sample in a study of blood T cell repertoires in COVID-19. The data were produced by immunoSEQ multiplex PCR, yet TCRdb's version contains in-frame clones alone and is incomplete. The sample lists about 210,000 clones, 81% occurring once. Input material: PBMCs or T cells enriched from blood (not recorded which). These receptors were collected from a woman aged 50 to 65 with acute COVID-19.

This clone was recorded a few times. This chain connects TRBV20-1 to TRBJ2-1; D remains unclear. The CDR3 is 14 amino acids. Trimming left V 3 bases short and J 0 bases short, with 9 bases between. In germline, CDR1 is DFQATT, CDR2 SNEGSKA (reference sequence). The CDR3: CSASGHTSYNEQFF. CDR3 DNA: TGCAGTGCTAGTGGCCACACCTCCTACAATGAGCAGTTCTTC.

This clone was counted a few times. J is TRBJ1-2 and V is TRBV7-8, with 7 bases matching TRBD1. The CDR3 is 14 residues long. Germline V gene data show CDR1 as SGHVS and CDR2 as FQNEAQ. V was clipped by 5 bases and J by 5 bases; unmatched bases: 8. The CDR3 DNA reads TGTGCCAGCAGCCTACGAGACAGGGATTATGGCTACACCTTC. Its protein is CASSLRDRDYGYTF.

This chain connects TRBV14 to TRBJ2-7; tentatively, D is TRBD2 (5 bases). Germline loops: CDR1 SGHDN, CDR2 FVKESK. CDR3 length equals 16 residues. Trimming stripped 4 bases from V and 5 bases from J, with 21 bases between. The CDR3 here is CASSPRQDREGNEQYF. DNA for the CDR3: TGTGCCAGCAGCCCCCGCCAGGACCGAGAGGGAAACGAGCAGTACTTC.

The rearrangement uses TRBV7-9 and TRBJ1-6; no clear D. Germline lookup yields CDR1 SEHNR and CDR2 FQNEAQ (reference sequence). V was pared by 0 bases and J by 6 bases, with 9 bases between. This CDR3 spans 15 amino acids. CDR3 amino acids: CASSLAPHINSPLHF. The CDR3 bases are TGTGCCAGCAGCTTAGCGCCCCACATTAATTCACCCCTCCACTTT. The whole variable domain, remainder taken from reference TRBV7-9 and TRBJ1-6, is DTGVSQNPRHKITKRGQNVTFRCDPISEHNRLYWYRQTLGQGPEFLTYFQNEAQLEKSRLLSDRFSAERPKGSFSTLEIQRTEQGDSAMYLCASSLAPHINSPLHFGNGTRLTVT.

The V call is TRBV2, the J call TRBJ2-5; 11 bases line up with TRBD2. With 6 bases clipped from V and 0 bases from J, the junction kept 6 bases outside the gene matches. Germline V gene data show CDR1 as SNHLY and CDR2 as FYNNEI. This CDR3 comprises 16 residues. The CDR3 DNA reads TGTGCCAGCAGCGCAACTAGCGGGGGAAACCAAGAGACCCAGTACTTC. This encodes CASSATSGGNQETQYF.

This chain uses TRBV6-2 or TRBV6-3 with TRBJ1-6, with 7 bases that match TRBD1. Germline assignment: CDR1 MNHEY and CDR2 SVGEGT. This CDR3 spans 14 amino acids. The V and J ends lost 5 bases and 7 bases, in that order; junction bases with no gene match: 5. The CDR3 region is CASSPRTGNSPLHF. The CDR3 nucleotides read TGTGCCAGCAGTCCCCGGACAGGCAATTCACCCCTCCACTTT.

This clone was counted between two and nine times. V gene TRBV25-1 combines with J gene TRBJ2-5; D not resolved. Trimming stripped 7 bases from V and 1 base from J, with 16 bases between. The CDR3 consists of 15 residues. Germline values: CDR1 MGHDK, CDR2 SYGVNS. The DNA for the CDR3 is TGTGCCAGCACCTCATTAGGCGGATTCCAAGAGACCCAGTACTTC. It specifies CASTSLGGFQETQYF.

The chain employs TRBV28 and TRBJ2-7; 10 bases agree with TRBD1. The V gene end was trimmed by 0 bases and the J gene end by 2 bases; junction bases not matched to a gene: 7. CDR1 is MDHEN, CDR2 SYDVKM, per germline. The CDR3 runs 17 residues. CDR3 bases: TGTGCCAGCAGTTTATGGGGACAGGGGTCGTCTACCTACGAGCAGTACTTC. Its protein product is CASSLWGQGSSTYEQYF.

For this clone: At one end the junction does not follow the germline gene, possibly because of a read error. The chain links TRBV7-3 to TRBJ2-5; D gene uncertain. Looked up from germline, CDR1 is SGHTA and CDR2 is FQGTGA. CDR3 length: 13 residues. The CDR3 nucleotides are TGTGCCAGCAGCCTGACTCGTCAAGAGGCCCAGTACTTC. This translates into CASSLTRQEAQYF.

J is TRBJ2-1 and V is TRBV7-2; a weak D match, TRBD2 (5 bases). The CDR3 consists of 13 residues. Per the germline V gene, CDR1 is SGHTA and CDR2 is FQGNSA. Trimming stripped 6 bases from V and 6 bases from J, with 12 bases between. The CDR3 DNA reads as TGTGCCAGCAGGACCGATGGAGGCAATGAGCAGTTCTTC. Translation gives CASRTDGGNEQFF. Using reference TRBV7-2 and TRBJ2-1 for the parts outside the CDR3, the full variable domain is GAGVSQSPSNKVTEKGKDVELRCDPISGHTALYWYRQSLGQGLEFLIYFQGNSAPDKSGLPSDRFSAERTGGSVSTLTIQRTQQEDSAVYLCASRTDGGNEQFFGPGTRLTVL.

The CDR3 sequence is CASSPSGSSPSLAKNIQYF. The CDR3, as DNA: TGCGCCAGCAGCCCCTCCGGGTCGTCACCAAGTCTAGCCAAAAACATTCAGTACTTC. The chain joins TRBV4-3 to TRBJ2-4; no definite D call. CDR3 length equals 19 residues. V was cut by 4 bases and J by 0 bases, with 22 bases left in between. CDR1 is LGHNA and CDR2 is YSLEER in the germline V gene.

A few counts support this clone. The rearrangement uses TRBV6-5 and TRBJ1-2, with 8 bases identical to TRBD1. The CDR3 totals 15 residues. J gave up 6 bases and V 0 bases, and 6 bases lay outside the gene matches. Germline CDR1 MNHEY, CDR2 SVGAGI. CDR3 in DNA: TGTGCCAGCAGTTACTCGGTCGGACAGGGTAATGGCTACACCTTC. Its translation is CASSYSVGQGNGYTF.

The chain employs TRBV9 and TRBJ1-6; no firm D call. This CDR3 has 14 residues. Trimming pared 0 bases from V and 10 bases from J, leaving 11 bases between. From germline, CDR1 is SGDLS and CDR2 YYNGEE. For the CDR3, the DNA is TGTGCCAGCAGCGTAGATAATGCGGGGTCACCCCTCCACTTT. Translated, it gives CASSVDNAGSPLHF.

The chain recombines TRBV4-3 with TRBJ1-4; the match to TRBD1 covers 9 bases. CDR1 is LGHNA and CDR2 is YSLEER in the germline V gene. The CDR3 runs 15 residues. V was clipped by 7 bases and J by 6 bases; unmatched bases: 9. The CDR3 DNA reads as TGCGCCAGCAACGGAACAGGGACAGGGTATGAAAAACTGTTTTTT. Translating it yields CASNGTGTGYEKLFF.

For the CDR3, the DNA is TGCGCCAGCAGGCGGGAGAGCATAGAGCAGTTCTTC. The encoded protein is CASRRESIEQFF. V usage is TRBV5-1 and J usage is TRBJ2-1; 7 bases match TRBD2. J was trimmed by 10 bases and V by 5 bases; bases with no gene match: 6. The CDR3 extends over 12 amino acids. Per the germline V gene, CDR1 is SGHRS and CDR2 is YFSETQ.